Listed below are T cell receptor beta chains from one sample, sequenced in a study of cytomegalovirus exposure and HLA in healthy donors. Sequencing was performed with immunoSEQ multiplex PCR; in TCRdb, only in-frame clones are kept and a portion is missing. The sample contains 60,000 to 65,000 clones, about 75% of which appear only once. Input material: PBMCs. Receptor source: a woman between 40 and 55 years old in good health and CMV-seropositive. CDR3s include the opening cysteine and the closing phenylalanine or tryptophan. D genes are given only for firm matches. Not every row has a clone size; where given, it reads once, few, many or a size class.

j_gene,d_gene,v_gene,abundance,CDR3nt,CDR3aa
TRBJ2-2,TRBD1,TRBV9,-,TGTGCCAGCAGCGTCTCAGGGGGCGCGGGCACCGGGGAGCTGTTTTTT,CASSVSGGAGTGELFF
TRBJ1-1,-,TRBV10-3,-,TGTGCCATCAGTGATCAGGGATTGTACACTGAAGCTTTCTTT,CAISDQGLYTEAFF
TRBJ1-1,TRBD1,TRBV28,-,TGTGCCTGCCGGGACAGGGGGCGGAGGACTGAAGCTTTCTTT,CACRDRGRRTEAFF
TRBJ2-1,TRBD2,TRBV13,-,TGTGCCAGCAGCGGTCCCGGGACTAGCGGGGGGGCCGGTCCGTACAATGAGCAGTTCTTC,CASSGPGTSGGAGPYNEQFF
TRBJ2-4,-,TRBV7-2,-,TGTGCCAGCAGCCTAGGGTGGCTCAAAAACATTCAGTACTTC,CASSLGWLKNIQYF
TRBJ1-5,-,TRBV7-8,-,TGTGCCAGCAGCCCTTACTACGAAGGGGGCAATCAGCCCCAGCATTTT,CASSPYYEGGNQPQHF
TRBJ2-3,-,TRBV15,-,TGTGCCACCAGCAGAGAAACGCGGGGCACAGATACGCAGTATTTT,CATSRETRGTDTQYF
TRBJ1-6,TRBD1,TRBV30,-,TGTGCCTGGAGTAAGAGGGACAGTTCAAATTCACCCCTCCACTTT,CAWSKRDSSNSPLHF
TRBJ1-5,-,TRBV15,-,TGTGCCACCAGCTCTGGGTCGGGTAGCAATCAGCCCCAGCATTTT,CATSSGSGSNQPQHF
TRBJ1-2,TRBD1,TRBV6-5,-,TGTGCCAGCAGTCCGGACAGGGGGTCCGGTGGCTACACCTTC,CASSPDRGSGGYTF
TRBJ1-2,-,TRBV14,-,TGTGCCAGCAGCACCTCCTCCCGGGGCTATGGCTACACCTTC,CASSTSSRGYGYTF
TRBJ2-3,TRBD2,TRBV2,-,TGTGCCAGCAGTCCCCTAGCGGGGACGGCAGATACGCAGTATTTT,CASSPLAGTADTQYF
TRBJ2-7,TRBD2,TRBV4-3,-,TGCGCCAGCAGCCAAGACCTAACTAGCGGGGGGCGCGAGCAGTACTTC,CASSQDLTSGGREQYF
TRBJ2-7,-,TRBV5-1,few,TGCGCCAGCAGCCCTGTCCCAATGGAAAGGGCTGGCCTAGCGCGGACCACTGGGAGCTACGAGCAGTACTTC,CASSPVPMERAGLARTTGSYEQYF
TRBJ1-1,-,TRBV6-6,-,TGTGCCAGCAGGAAGCTGAACACTGAAGCTTTCTTT,CASRKLNTEAFF
TRBJ1-1,TRBD1,TRBV5-1,once,TGCGCCAGCAGCTTCCAGGGGGGGAACACTGAAGCTTTCTTT,CASSFQGGNTEAFF
TRBJ2-3,TRBD1,TRBV2,-,TGTGCCAGCAGTGCTGACAGGGGGATGACAGATACGCAGTATTTT,CASSADRGMTDTQYF
TRBJ1-1,-,TRBV9,few,TGTGCCAGCAGCGTAGATGGAGGAACTAACACTGAAGCTTTCTTT,CASSVDGGTNTEAFF
TRBJ2-7,TRBD1,TRBV15,few,TGTGCCACCAGCACATACAGGGGTGCCTACGAGCAGTACTTC,CATSTYRGAYEQYF
TRBJ1-5,-,TRBV7-9,-,TGTGCCAGCAGCCGGGAGCCGGGACAGCCCCAGCATTTT,CASSREPGQPQHF
TRBJ1-4,-,TRBV30,-,TGTGCCTGGAGTCCGAACGGGGTGCGGGAAAAACTGTTTTTT,CAWSPNGVREKLFF
TRBJ2-5,TRBD2,TRBV11-2,-,TGTGCCAGCAGCTGGGGGACTATACATACACAAGAGACCCAGTACTTC,CASSWGTIHTQETQYF
TRBJ2-4,-,TRBV5-1,-,TGCGCCAGCTCCCTTAACTTAGGACTAGCCAAAAACATTCAGTACTTC,CASSLNLGLAKNIQYF
TRBJ2-7,TRBD2,TRBV25-1,-,TGTGCCAGCTCCTACTCGGGACTAGCCTACGAGCAGTACTTC,CASSYSGLAYEQYF
TRBJ1-2,-,TRBV11-2,-,TGTGCCAGCTCTAAGGCAGGGTGGGAGGAGAGGAATGGCTACACCTTC,CASSKAGWEERNGYTF
TRBJ2-7,TRBD1,TRBV2,-,TGTGCCAGCAGTGGCGGGACAGGGCGGGACGAGCAGTACTTC,CASSGGTGRDEQYF
TRBJ1-4,TRBD1,TRBV28,-,TGTGCCAGCAGTTTAAACCCGGGACAGGGCTTCCCGAATGAAAAACTGTTTTTT,CASSLNPGQGFPNEKLFF
TRBJ1-1,-,TRBV12-2,few,TGTGCAAGTCGCCCGACAGGGGGTGAGCCTCTGAACACTGAAGCTTTCTTT,CASRPTGGEPLNTEAFF
TRBJ2-7,TRBD1,TRBV6-4,-,TGTGCCAGCCCCCACGGACAGGGCTACGAGCAGTACTTC,CASPHGQGYEQYF
TRBJ2-7,TRBD2,TRBV6-5,once,TGTGCCAGCACCCCGACTAGCGGGGGGGCGGGGGAGCAGTACTTC,CASTPTSGGAGEQYF
TRBJ1-4,-,TRBV30,-,TGTGCCTGGAGTGGGAGTCACCTCGAAAAACTGTTTTTT,CAWSGSHLEKLFF
TRBJ2-2,TRBD2,TRBV7-9,-,TGTTCCAGCAGCTCAGCGGGGGGGCTCTGGGAGCTGTTTTTT,CSSSSAGGLWELFF
TRBJ1-2,TRBD1,TRBV7-8,once,TGTGCCAGCAGCTTGGGACAGGGGACCCTAGCTAACTATGGCTACACCTTC,CASSLGQGTLANYGYTF